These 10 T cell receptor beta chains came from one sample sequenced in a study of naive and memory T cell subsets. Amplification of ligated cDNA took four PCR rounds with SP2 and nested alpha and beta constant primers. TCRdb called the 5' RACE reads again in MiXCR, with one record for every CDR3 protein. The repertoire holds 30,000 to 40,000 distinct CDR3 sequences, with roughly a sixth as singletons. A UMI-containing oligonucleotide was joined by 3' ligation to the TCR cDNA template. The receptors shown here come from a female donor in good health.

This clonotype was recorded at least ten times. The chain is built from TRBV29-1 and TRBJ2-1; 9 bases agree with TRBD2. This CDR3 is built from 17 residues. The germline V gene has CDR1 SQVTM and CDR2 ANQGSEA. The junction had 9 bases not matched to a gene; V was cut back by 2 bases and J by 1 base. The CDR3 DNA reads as TGCAGCGTTGAAAGGCTAGCGGGGTCTGCGTCCTACAATGAGCAGTTCTTC. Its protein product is CSVERLAGSASYNEQFF.

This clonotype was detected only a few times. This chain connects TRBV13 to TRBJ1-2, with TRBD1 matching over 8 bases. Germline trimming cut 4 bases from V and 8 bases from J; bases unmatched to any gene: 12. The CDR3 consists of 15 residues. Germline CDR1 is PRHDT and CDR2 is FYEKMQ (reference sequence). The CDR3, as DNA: TGTGCCAGCAGCTCAACCGACAGGGGACTCAAAGGCTACACCTTC. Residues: CASSSTDRGLKGYTF.

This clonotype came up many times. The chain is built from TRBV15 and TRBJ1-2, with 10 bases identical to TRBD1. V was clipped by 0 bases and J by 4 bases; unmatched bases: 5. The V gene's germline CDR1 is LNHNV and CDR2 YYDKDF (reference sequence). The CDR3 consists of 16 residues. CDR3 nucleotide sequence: TGTGCCACCAGCAGAGAGGGACAGGGGACCAGCTATGGCTACACCTTC. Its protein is CATSREGQGTSYGYTF.

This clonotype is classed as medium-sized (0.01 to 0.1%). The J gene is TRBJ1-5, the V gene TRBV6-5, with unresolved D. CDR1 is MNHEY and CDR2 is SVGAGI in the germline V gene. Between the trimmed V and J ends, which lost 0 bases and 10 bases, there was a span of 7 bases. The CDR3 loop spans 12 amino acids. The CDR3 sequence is CASSYSGGPQHF. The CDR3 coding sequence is TGTGCCAGCAGTTACTCGGGAGGACCCCAGCATTTT.

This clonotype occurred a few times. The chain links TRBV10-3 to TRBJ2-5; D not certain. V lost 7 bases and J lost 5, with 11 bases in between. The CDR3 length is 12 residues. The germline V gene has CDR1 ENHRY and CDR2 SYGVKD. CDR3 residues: CAIKGEFETQYF. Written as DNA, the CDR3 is TGTGCCATCAAGGGCGAATTCGAGACCCAGTACTTC.

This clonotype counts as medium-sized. CDR3 amino acids: CSARDWSPKQFF. The CDR3 DNA reads as TGCAGTGCTAGAGATTGGTCCCCAAAGCAGTTCTTC. V gene TRBV20-1 combines with J gene TRBJ2-1; D gene uncertain. The CDR3 totals 12 residues. V was cut by 0 bases and J by 11 bases, with 11 bases left in between. CDR1 is DFQATT and CDR2 is SNEGSKA in the germline V gene (reference sequence).

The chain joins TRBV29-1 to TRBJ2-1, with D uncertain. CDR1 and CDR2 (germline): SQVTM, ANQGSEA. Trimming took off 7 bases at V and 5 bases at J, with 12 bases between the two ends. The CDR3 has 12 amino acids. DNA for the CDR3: TGCAGCGCTCAGAGGATGGACAATGAGCAGTTCTTC. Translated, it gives CSAQRMDNEQFF.

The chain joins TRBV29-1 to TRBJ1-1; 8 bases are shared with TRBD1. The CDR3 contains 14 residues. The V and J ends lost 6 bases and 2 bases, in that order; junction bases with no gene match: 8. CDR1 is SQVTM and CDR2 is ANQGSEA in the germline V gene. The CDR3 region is CSVGLTGANTEAFF. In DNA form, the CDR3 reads TGCAGCGTCGGCCTGACAGGGGCAAACACTGAAGCTTTCTTT.

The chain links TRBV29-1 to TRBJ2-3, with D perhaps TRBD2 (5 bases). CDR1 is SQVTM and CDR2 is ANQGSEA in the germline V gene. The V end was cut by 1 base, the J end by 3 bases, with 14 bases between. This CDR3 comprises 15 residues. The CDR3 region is CSVEGPGIVTDTQYF. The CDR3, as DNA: TGCAGCGTTGAAGGCCCGGGGATCGTAACAGATACGCAGTATTTT.

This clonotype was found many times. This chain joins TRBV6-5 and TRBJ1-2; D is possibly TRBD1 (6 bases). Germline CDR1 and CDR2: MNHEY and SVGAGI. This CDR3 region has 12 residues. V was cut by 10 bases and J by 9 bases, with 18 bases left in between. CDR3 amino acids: CATRTLQGRYTF. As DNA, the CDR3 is TGTGCCACCAGAACCTTACAGGGACGCTACACCTTC.